This T cell receptor beta chain was captured by sequencing in a study of cytomegalovirus exposure and HLA in healthy donors listed by TCRdb under 2017. Turning to the overall study: According to an earlier analysis of around 600 of the donors, 150 million to 200 million T cells yielded roughly 110 million unique TCR beta sequences and more than 250 Gb of sequence data. In an earlier analysis of roughly 540 of the donors, high-throughput TCR beta sequencing was used to judge whether each TCR beta V gene segment behaved as functional or pseudogenic. The number of typed donors differed by locus: about 620-640 for A, B, C, DRB1 and DQB1; some 500 for DQA1; fewer than 610 for DPA1; and roughly 450 for DPB1. In addition to the first cohort of 666 subjects, a separate validation cohort of some 120 different subjects was used. The study used immunosequencing to profile the T cell repertoires of some 600 subjects and linked those repertoires to cytomegalovirus serostatus. An early release covering over 500 HLA-typed donors comprised 300 to 350 gigabases of sequencing data and tens of millions of unique TCR sequences. Alongside the repertoire data, information on donor age, sex, ethnicity and CMV serostatus was compiled. The later analysis used no new phenotypic data to find candidate immune exposures, relying instead on TCR beta sequences and their occurrence across donors. Of the 300 to 500 genotyped donors, 75% to 85% were placed in the genetic ancestry cluster associated with self-reported Caucasian donors. To study patterns of TCR occurrence, a later analysis re-analyzed previously published TCR beta repertoires from 666 donors and added high-resolution HLA genotyping. A later genetic analysis used genome-wide SNP genotypes for about three fifths of the 666 donors, treating that subset as a discovery cohort. All discovery cohort repertoires had been generated using a single sequencing platform. To predict cytomegalovirus infection status, the study brought together high-throughput TCR immunosequencing, statistical association of individual TCRs with disease status, and machine learning. HLA typing included class I and class II loci at four-digit resolution. The study was designed to test whether signatures of past pathogen exposure could be identified by cataloging public T cell receptors. Among around 400 genotyped donors of the cohort, an average of roughly 240,000 unique TCR beta nucleotide sequences were sequenced per donor, roughly 20% of them non-productive. Several DR-DQ haplotypes were handled as single units for association and clustering because linkage in the cohort was strong.

The library was prepared using the immunoSEQ multiplex PCR assay. The multiplex PCR relied on a mix of 60 forward primers for TCR Vbeta segments and 13 reverse primers for TCR Jbeta segments. The CDR3 region of rearranged TCR beta genes was amplified from genomic DNA by a multiplex PCR assay. The Illumina HiSeq System was used to sequence the amplified TCR beta libraries as 87-base-pair reads. Concerning the study's data processing: A later analysis tallied roughly 80 million unique TCR beta chains across the 650 to 750 repertoires, and approximately 11 million of those chains were shared by two or more donors. Raw reads were error-corrected and collapsed into unique sequences by a nearest-neighbor algorithm in which closely related sequences were merged to remove PCR and sequencing errors. To assign V, D and J gene segments, CDR3 sequences were aligned to IMGT reference sequences. For a sequence to be retained, a match of at least six nucleotides to both a V gene segment and a J gene segment was required. Rearrangements were called productive when the CDR3 lacked stop codons and stayed in frame with V and J; all others were non-productive. Following IMGT convention, CDR3 was defined as the stretch from the second conserved V-encoded cysteine to the conserved J-encoded phenylalanine. In an earlier analysis of approximately 590 of the donors, sequences lacking an unambiguous match to a single V gene segment were excluded. An earlier analysis of 450 to 650 of the donors called V segments functional above 56.7% productive rearrangements and segregating when the between-donor standard deviation exceeded 5%. To diagnose cytomegalovirus status from the catalog of TCR beta chain sequences, a statistical classification framework was built. V and J gene assignment, in a later analysis, came from comparing TCR nucleotide sequences with IMGT/GENE-DB human TR gene sequences. The TCRdist pipeline was used in a later analysis to assign CDR3 sequences and most-parsimonious VDJ recombination scenarios. In a later analysis, each TCR beta chain was defined by its CDR3 amino acid sequence together with its V-gene family, and reads without a unique V-gene family were excluded. To address suspected cross-contamination and a sequencing artifact, a later analysis removed approximately 590 highly shared, low-generation-probability nucleotide sequences. For each public chain, a later analysis derived a clonal expansion index from normalized ranks of inferred template counts within each repertoire. In a later analysis, generation probabilities were computed using a VDJ recombination model fitted to out-of-frame rearrangements, and the results were checked against IGoR. In a later analysis, hypergeometric tests were used to score TCR-TCR, TCR-HLA and TCR-CMV co-occurrence, with a repertoire-size bias correction applied to TCR pairs. A later analysis estimated false discovery rates by permuting HLA or CMV assignments 20 times. In a later analysis, co-occurring TCRs were grouped using DBSCAN, and TCRdist sequence similarity was added for clustering within HLA-allele-positive subsets. For co-occurrence clustering, repertoires with fewer than 30,000 or more than 120,000 public chains were excluded, along with four to six repertoires with anomalous nucleotide sharing. This immuneACCESS table, as held by TCRdb, lists in-frame sequences with V and J called but not all clones. Of the missing ones, under half trace to an unresolved V gene in checked studies; the others have no known cause. The V and J calls and clone size were taken over from that table, and D and trimming were inferred from the DNA. The sample includes about 160,000 clones, with nearly 80% observed a single time. The leading ten clones occupy approximately 3% of the sample.

As regards this clone: Its antigen remains undetermined. The junction and the germline gene differ at one end; a read error may be behind it.

What the research found in general, with its limitations: Most TCR sequences were seen in very few donors, while some public TCRs were found in many individuals. A group of highly shared sequence variants was considered likely to be a technical artifact of the sequencing pipeline. Specific HLA alleles were associated with around 18,000 TCR beta sequences at a false discovery rate of 0.05 in a later analysis. According to a later analysis, most CMV-associated TCR beta chains appeared to be HLA-restricted, and the HLA associations seemed to be driven largely by CMV exposure. Cytomegalovirus status was reported to be diagnosed by the classifier with high specificity and sensitivity in both the original and validation cohorts. The study gave a list of some 150 TCR beta chains associated with cytomegalovirus. Correlated functional status among segregating V segments might reflect linkage disequilibrium, but an unknown experimental factor could not be ruled out. A later genetic analysis reported fewer N-insertions in productive TCRs among donors in an Asian-associated ancestry cluster than the roughly 690-donor mean. A few of the identified cytomegalovirus-associated TCR beta chains were confirmed in vitro to be specific for cytomegalovirus antigens. Because counts were too low, seventeen rarely observed V segments, including chromosome 9 orphons, were left out of the earlier analysis of about 500 of the donors. In a later analysis, HLA-associated TCR beta chains were found to be more clonally expanded and to have lower generation probabilities than equally common non-associated chains. In an earlier analysis of some 540 of the donors, most TCR beta V segments appeared in productive rearrangements about 87% or about 30% of the time, broadly matching IMGT annotations. For the cohort, immune exposure information was limited to CMV serostatus. Strong co-occurrence of HLA alleles, especially DR and DQ, made assigning TCR associations to individual alleles difficult. A further reported finding was that TCR beta sequences accurately predicted the HLA-A and HLA-B alleles for most subjects in the first cohort. In a later genetic analysis, a missense DCLRE1C variant was associated with V-gene and J-gene trimming of TCR beta chains, and the association was replicated in an independent cohort. HLA typing was unavailable for some donors at each locus, so association tests used only the typed subset. In a later analysis, TCR association rates were found to vary across HLA loci, with the most associated TCRs seen for DRB1 alleles and the fewest for HLA-C alleles. Roughly uniform sequencing depth across donors was assumed in presence/absence analyses, although this assumption may not hold. Several of the top co-occurrence clusters appeared to be linked to parvovirus B19, influenza, CMV and Epstein-Barr virus, according to a later analysis. This cohort had only TCR beta chains sequenced, and the lack of alpha or paired-chain data limited which features could be detected. The 87-base-pair reads could not distinguish some IMGT-functional V segments, including TRBV6-2 and TRBV6-3, so those segments were excluded. It was suggested by the authors that the approach could potentially be generalized to other disease states and immunological phenotypes.

CDR1 and CDR2 were assigned from the germline V gene (reference sequence) as SEHNR and FQNEAQ. The CDR3 sequence holds 15 residues, the cysteine and phenylalanine included. The kept DNA is CDR3 alone, 45 bases in frame from the first base. In total, roughly 710 healthy bone marrow donors made up the cohort. All cohort members were sampled while nominally healthy, although unrecorded immune exposures were likely present. The donor was CMV seronegative and was included in the group of a few hundred seronegative cohort members. Each donor provided a peripheral blood sample, and peripheral blood mononuclear cells were used for TCR beta sequencing. Genomic DNA was extracted from the blood cell samples with the Qiagen DNeasy Blood Extraction Kit.

The source material was PBMCs. The receptor comes from a woman in her thirties or forties in good health and CMV-seronegative. The sequence joins TRBV7-9 to TRBJ2-3, and 9 bases in between align with TRBD2. In nucleotides, the sequence is TGTGCCAGCACCCCCCCCGGGACTAGCACAGGTACGCAGTATTTT. The translation is CASTPPGTSTGTQYF. Beyond the CDR3, the reference TRBV7-9 and TRBJ2-3 genes provide the residues; the full variable domain reads: DTGVSQNPRHKITKRGQNVTFRCDPISEHNRLYWYRQTLGQGPEFLTYFQNEAQLEKSRLLSDRFSAERPKGSFSTLEIQRTEQGDSAMYLCASTPPGTSTGTQYFGPGTRLTVL.